This T cell receptor beta chain was sequenced for a study of Ad26.COV2.S vaccination and SARS-CoV-2 variants (dated by TCRdb to about 2021). In the study overall: Vaccine-arm donors were drawn from COV1001, a multicentre, randomized, double-blind, placebo-controlled phase I-IIa trial of Ad26.COV2.S in healthy adults. Throughout the experiments and outcome assessment, investigators stayed blinded to trial group allocation. TCRbeta repertoire sequencing was used to assess the specificity and breadth of SARS-CoV-2-reactive T cell receptors after Ad26.COV2.S vaccination. Dosing of Ad26.COV2.S was intramuscular, at either 5x10^10 or 1x10^11 viral particles, delivered as one shot or as two shots spaced 56 days apart. Trial participants were randomized into five groups of five: low-dose or high-dose Ad26.COV2.S given once or twice, or placebo on both occasions. A total of 32 samples were included in the TCR-sequenced set, comprising roughly 19 Ad26.COV2.S vaccine recipients, 5 placebo recipients and 8 SARS-CoV-2 convalescent individuals. General findings and caveats noted by the study authors: After vaccination, spike-specific CD8+ and CD4+ T cell responses were reported to show substantial breadth. Compared with placebo recipients, Ad26.COV2.S recipients showed higher spike-specific TCR breadth (P = 0.0014). The authors noted that total T cell responses may have been underestimated by the TCR breadth and depth analyses. The study was not powered for comparison of responses between vaccine doses or regimens. Vaccine and placebo recipients had comparable non-spike TCR breadth, which fits with the vaccine containing only spike.

With respect to this clone: What this receptor recognizes is not known. It has no much larger one-base neighbor in the sample; base qualities were not kept.

The immunoSEQ Assay was used to sequence TCRbeta CDR3 regions. After extraction, genomic DNA underwent amplification by bias-controlled multiplex PCR, followed by high-throughput sequencing. Turning to the authors' computational methods: To quantify the absolute abundance of every unique TCRbeta CDR3 region, sequences were collapsed and filtered. Usable DNA was measured by amplifying reference genes present in all nucleated cells, and TCRbeta template counts were normalized to that usable DNA to estimate T cell fraction. Repertoire TCRs were annotated as SARS-CoV-2-specific when V gene, CDR3 amino acid sequence and J gene were exactly matched to a known reactive TCR set. The reference SARS-CoV-2 TCR set came from MIRA and was filtered for enrichment in COVID-19-positive ImmuneCODE repertoires, removing public or cross-reactive TCRs. Using the MIRA antigens, annotated TCRs were further analysed by specific ORF or by position within an ORF. Breadth was defined as annotated unique rearrangements over total unique productive rearrangements; depth was the summed frequency of those rearrangements. Group comparisons of TCR breadth used two-sided Wilcoxon rank-sum tests. TCRdb retrieved this table from immuneACCESS and kept in-frame rearrangements only. Not all clones are present; in checked studies, unresolved V genes account for under half, and no reason is known for the remainder. V and J calls and clone size are those listed in that table; D and trimming were worked out from the DNA. This sample lists a few hundred thousand clones; 70% to 90% were detected once. The top ten clones comprise 3.6% of the sample.

The CDR3 covers 13 residues, taking in both the cysteine and the phenylalanine. Solely the CDR3 DNA is kept, with 39 bases framed from the first base. Via the germline V gene, CDR1 is SGHRS and CDR2 YFSETQ. V and J are trimmed by 5 bases and 3 bases, and the gene matches miss 4 bases of the junction. This specimen's treatment or condition label, per the study, means: roughly 18 received Ad26.COV2.S at low or high dose, single or two shots; about 5 received placebo; per-sample allocation not given. Repertoires of vaccine and placebo recipients were sequenced from samples taken on day 63 after the first injection. Cohort 1b enrolled roughly 25 adults aged 18-55 years at a single site in Boston, USA, between 29 July and 7 August 2020. Ad26.COV2.S was a replication-incompetent adenovirus type 26 vector expressing a prefusion-stabilized SARS-CoV-2 spike protein from the original Wuhan strain.

The specimen was peripheral blood, collected in a trial of Ad26.COV2.S vaccine versus placebo. The TCR originated in a person between 18 and 59 years old who received the Ad26.COV2.S COVID-19 vaccine or a placebo. Recombination linked TRBV5-1 to TRBJ1-1, with 7 central nucleotides matching TRBD1. The DNA is TGCGCCAGCAGTGAGGGGACAGACACTGAAGCTTTCTTT. This gives the protein CASSEGTDTEAFF. Extended through the reference TRBV5-1 and TRBJ1-1 proteins, this CDR3 yields the full variable domain: KAGVTQTPRYLIKTRGQQVTLSCSPISGHRSVSWYQQTPGQGLQFLFEYFSETQRNKGNFPGRFSGRQFSNSRSEMNVSTLELGDSALYLCASSEGTDTEAFFGQGTRLTVV.